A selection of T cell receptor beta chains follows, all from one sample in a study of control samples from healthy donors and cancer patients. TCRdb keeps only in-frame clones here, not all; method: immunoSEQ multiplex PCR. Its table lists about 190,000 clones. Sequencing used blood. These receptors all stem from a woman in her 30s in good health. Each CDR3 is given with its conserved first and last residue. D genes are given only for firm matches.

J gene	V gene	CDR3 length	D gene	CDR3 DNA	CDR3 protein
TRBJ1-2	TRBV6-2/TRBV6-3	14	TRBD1	TGTGCCAGCAGTTCGGGACAGGGGTCCTATGGCTACACCTTC	CASSSGQGSYGYTF
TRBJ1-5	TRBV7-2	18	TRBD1	TGTGCCAGCAGCTCAAAAGACAGGGACCTTTATAGCAATCAGCCCCAGCATTTT	CASSSKDRDLYSNQPQHF
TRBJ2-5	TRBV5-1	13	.	TGCGCCAGCAGCCGTCTCCGCGGGGAGACCCAGTACTTC	CASSRLRGETQYF
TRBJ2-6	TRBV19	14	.	TGTGCCAGTACCCCTGGGGTCGGGGCCAACGTCCTGACTTTC	CASTPGVGANVLTF
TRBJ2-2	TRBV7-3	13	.	TGTGCCAGCAGCTTAATGAACACCGGGGAGCTGTTTTTT	CASSLMNTGELFF
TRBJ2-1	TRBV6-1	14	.	TGTGCCAGCAGTGACCCTGACAGGTACAATGAGCAGTTCTTC	CASSDPDRYNEQFF
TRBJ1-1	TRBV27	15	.	TGTGCCAGCAGTTTCTTCCCGCAGGTTTCCACTGAAGCTTTCTTT	CASSFFPQVSTEAFF
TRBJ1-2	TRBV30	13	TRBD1	TGTGCCTGGACTCGGACAGGAGCCTATGGCTACACCTTC	CAWTRTGAYGYTF
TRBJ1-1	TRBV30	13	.	TGTGCCTGGAGTGTAGGAGGGGCGGTAGGAGCTTTCTTT	CAWSVGGAVGAFF
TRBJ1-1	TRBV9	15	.	TGTGCCAGCAGCCCATTTATAGACAGGCCATATGAAGCTTTCTTT	CASSPFIDRPYEAFF
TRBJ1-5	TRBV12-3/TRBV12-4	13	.	TGTGCCAGCAGGGCACGGGATGATCAGCCCCAGCATTTT	CASRARDDQPQHF
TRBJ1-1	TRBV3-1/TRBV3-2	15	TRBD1	TGTGCCAGCAGCCCAACGCAAACAGGGGGCCATGAAGCTTTCTTT	CASSPTQTGGHEAFF
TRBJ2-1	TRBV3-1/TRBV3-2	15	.	TGTGCCAGCAGCCCGACTTTGGGCTCCTACAATGAGCAGTTCTTC	CASSPTLGSYNEQFF
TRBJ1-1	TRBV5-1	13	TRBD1	TGCGCCAGCGGACAGGGTGGAGGCACTGAAGCTTTCTTT	CASGQGGGTEAFF
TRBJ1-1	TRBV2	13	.	TGTGCCAGCAGTGGGGGCCGGGACACTGAAGCTTTCTTT	CASSGGRDTEAFF
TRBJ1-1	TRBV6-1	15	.	TGTGCCAGCAGTGAAGCGCTTAACAGAAGCACTGAAGCTTTCTTT	CASSEALNRSTEAFF
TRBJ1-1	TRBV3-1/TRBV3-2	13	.	TGTGCCAGCAGCTCGACACGGAACACTGAAGCTTTCTTT	CASSSTRNTEAFF
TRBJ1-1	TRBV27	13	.	TGTGCCAGCAGGAACCCGCCGGGTCGAGAAGCTTTCTTT	CASRNPPGREAFF
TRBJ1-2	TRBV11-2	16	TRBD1	TGTGCCAGCGGCACTACCCCCCGGGACAGGAACTATGGCTACACCTTC	CASGTTPRDRNYGYTF